These 21 T cell receptor beta chains were sequenced from one sample in a study of PD-1 blockade in classical Hodgkin lymphoma. The table came from immunoSEQ multiplex PCR; TCRdb's copy has only in-frame clones and leaves some out. The sample holds 55,000 to 75,000 clones, about 92% seen once. Every patient experienced relapse after autologous stem cell transplantation, and brentuximab vedotin exposure varied. The specimen was peripheral blood mononuclear cells (PBMCs), collected at baseline. The source is a human donor with classical Hodgkin lymphoma.

The gene calls are TRBV7-7 and TRBJ2-7; 10 bases are a match to TRBD1. The trim removed 5 bases at V and 7 bases at J, leaving 8 bases unmatched. The CDR3 loop spans 14 amino acids. Germline V gives CDR1 SSHAT, CDR2 FNYEAQ (reference sequence). CDR3 protein: CASSPGQGTIEQYF. The CDR3 nucleotides are TGTGCCAGCAGCCCGGGACAGGGGACTATTGAGCAGTACTTC.

The chain combines TRBV12-5 with TRBJ2-5; D not certain. V dropped 1 base and J dropped 0 bases, with 12 bases sitting between them. The CDR3 has 16 residues. CDR1 LGHNT and CDR2 FRNRAP come from the germline V gene. This CDR3 reads CASGLGIGGDQETQYF. CDR3 coding DNA: TGTGCTAGTGGTTTGGGTATAGGTGGGGACCAAGAGACCCAGTACTTC.

The chain employs TRBV7-3 and TRBJ2-7; 7 bases agree with TRBD1. The CDR3 has 13 amino acids. The J segment lost 4 bases and the V segment lost 5 bases, leaving 5 bases of the junction unmatched. CDR1 and CDR2 (germline): SGHTA, FQGTGA. This CDR3 is CASSRDRGYEQYF. CDR3 nucleotide sequence: TGTGCCAGCAGCCGGGACAGAGGTTACGAGCAGTACTTC.

This clone was counted many times. J is TRBJ1-4 and V is TRBV9; no firm D call. The CDR3 runs 14 residues. With 4 bases removed from V and 8 bases from J, the gap between germline ends came to 15 bases. Germline V gene sequence: CDR1 SGDLS, CDR2 YYNGEE. The CDR3 reads CASSPLRSTEKLFF. Here the CDR3 DNA reads TGTGCCAGCAGCCCCTTACGGTCGACAGAAAAACTGTTTTTT.

Of note for this clone: Compared with germline, one end of the junction differs, possibly owing to a read error. This CDR3 is also generated by other DNA sequences in the sample. The chain is built from TRBV30 and TRBJ1-6; TRBD1 might be the D (6 bases). Germline assignment: CDR1 GTSNPN and CDR2 SVGIG (reference sequence). The CDR3 contains 16 residues. In nucleotides, the CDR3 is TGCGCCTGGAGGTCGGGGGCGAGCTCCTATAATTCACCCCTCCACTTT. It yields the protein CAWRSGASSYNSPLHF.

The genes are TRBV5-1 and TRBJ2-6; D might be TRBD2 (6 bases). Per the germline V gene, CDR1 is SGHRS and CDR2 is YFSETQ. The CDR3 totals 15 residues. Trimming took off 4 bases at V and 4 bases at J, with 12 bases between the two ends. The CDR3: CASSPGVVGANVLTF. The CDR3 DNA reads as TGCGCCAGCAGCCCGGGGGTCGTGGGGGCCAACGTCCTGACTTTC.

This clone was detected only once. The V gene is TRBV14, the J gene TRBJ2-1; maybe TRBD1 (6 bases). V lost 1 base and J lost 3, with 19 bases in between. This CDR3 is built from 18 residues. The germline gives CDR1 SGHDN, CDR2 FVKESK. The CDR3 nucleotides read TGTGCCAGCAGCCAAGGAGCGCTCTTGAGGACAGACTACAATGAGCAGTTCTTC. Translated, it gives CASSQGALLRTDYNEQFF.

The chain links TRBV4-2 to TRBJ2-3, with a tentative D call TRBD1 (5 bases). The CDR3 runs to 16 residues. Germline V gene data show CDR1 as LGHNA and CDR2 as YNFKEQ. Between the trimmed V and J ends, which lost 1 base and 0 bases, there was a span of 11 bases. The CDR3 sequence is CASSQAQGSSTDTQYF. CDR3 DNA: TGTGCCAGCAGCCAAGCTCAGGGTTCTAGCACAGATACGCAGTATTTT.

The CDR3: CASSQIGQLNTEAFF. The DNA of the CDR3 is TGTGCCAGCAGCCAAATCGGGCAGCTTAACACTGAAGCTTTCTTT. The J gene is TRBJ1-1, the V gene TRBV14; the D is unclear. Germline V CDR1 and CDR2: SGHDN, FVKESK. The length of the CDR3 is 15 residues. The germline V and J ends were trimmed by 2 bases and 2 bases, with 12 bases remaining between them.

The rearrangement joins TRBV7-2 to TRBJ2-1; D is perhaps TRBD1 (6 bases). Germline V gene data show CDR1 as SGHTA and CDR2 as FQGNSA. Trimming removed 1 base from V and 4 bases from J, with 11 bases in between. The CDR3 sequence is 15 residues long. CDR3 DNA: TGTGCCAGCAGCTTAGGGGGGCCGGCATACAATGAGCAGTTCTTC. It codes for CASSLGGPAYNEQFF. The full variable domain, with the rest looked up from reference TRBV7-2 and TRBJ2-1, is GAGVSQSPSNKVTEKGKDVELRCDPISGHTALYWYRQSLGQGLEFLIYFQGNSAPDKSGLPSDRFSAERTGGSVSTLTIQRTQQEDSAVYLCASSLGGPAYNEQFFGPGTRLTVL.

The CDR3 DNA follows: TGTGCCAGCAGCTTGGGATTACGTACAATCTCTGGAAACACCATATATTTT. Translating gives CASSLGLRTISGNTIYF. The chain combines TRBV5-5 with TRBJ1-3; D is unresolved. Germline CDR1 reads SGHKS; CDR2 reads YYEKEE (reference sequence). The V and J ends lost 0 bases and 0 bases respectively, with 13 bases between them. The CDR3 length is 17 residues. Using reference TRBV5-5 and TRBJ1-3 for the parts outside the CDR3, the full variable domain is DAGVTQSPTHLIKTRGQQVTLRCSPISGHKSVSWYQQVLGQGPQFIFQYYEKEERGRGNFPDRFSARQFPNYSSELNVNALLLGDSALYLCASSLGLRTISGNTIYFGEGSWLTVV.

Points on this clone: The sample contains more than one DNA sequence encoding this CDR3. V and J are TRBV18 and TRBJ2-1, with TRBD1 identical over 8 bases. Per the germline V gene, CDR1 is KGHSH and CDR2 is LQKENI. This CDR3 region has 14 residues. After removal of 7 bases from V and 6 bases from J, the junction contained 8 bases not matched to a gene. CDR3 protein: CASLPGQAVNEQFF. For the CDR3, the DNA is TGTGCCAGCTTACCGGGACAGGCGGTCAATGAGCAGTTCTTC.

The gene calls are TRBV6-1 and TRBJ2-5; TRBD1 or TRBD2 may be the D gene (5 bases each). Between the trimmed V and J ends, which lost 3 bases and 0 bases, there was a span of 17 bases. The CDR3 covers 17 residues. Germline assignment: CDR1 MNHNS and CDR2 SASEGT. DNA for the CDR3: TGTGCCAGCAGTGATGGATTTCCCCGGGGCCACCAAGAGACCCAGTACTTC. Its translation: CASSDGFPRGHQETQYF.

This sequence joins TRBV5-6 and TRBJ1-5; 8 bases are a match to TRBD1. V lost 0 bases to trimming and J lost 4 bases; unmatched junction nucleotides: 6. This CDR3 is built from 16 residues. CDR1 is SGHDT, CDR2 YYEEEE, per germline. CDR3: CASSLAGRGQNQPQHF. For the CDR3, the DNA is TGTGCCAGCAGCTTGGCCGGCAGGGGGCAGAATCAGCCCCAGCATTTT.

The rearrangement uses TRBV5-1 and TRBJ2-7; D is possibly TRBD1 or TRBD2 (5 bases each). In germline, CDR1 is SGHRS, CDR2 YFSETQ. CDR3 length: 15 residues. V shed 4 bases and J shed 2 bases, with 16 bases lying between them. CDR3 amino acids: CASSDDSRGAYEQYF. The CDR3 DNA reads TGCGCCAGCAGCGACGACAGCCGAGGGGCCTACGAGCAGTACTTC. Variable domain in full (rest from reference TRBV5-1 and TRBJ2-7): KAGVTQTPRYLIKTRGQQVTLSCSPISGHRSVSWYQQTPGQGLQFLFEYFSETQRNKGNFPGRFSGRQFSNSRSEMNVSTLELGDSALYLCASSDDSRGAYEQYFGPGTRLTVT.

The V call is TRBV5-5, the J call TRBJ1-4; D not resolved. This CDR3 is built from 14 residues. Per germline, CDR1 SGHKS and CDR2 YYEKEE (reference sequence). The V end lost 4 bases, the J end lost 0 bases, and 7 bases lay between the germline ends. The CDR3 protein is CASSQLATNEKLFF. CDR3 DNA: TGTGCCAGCAGCCAACTTGCAACTAATGAAAAACTGTTTTTT.

The V call is TRBV14, the J call TRBJ2-7, with 8 bases lining up with TRBD1. Trimming removed 4 bases from V and 1 base from J; junction bases left unmatched: 6. The CDR3 spans 15 residues. Germline V gene sequence: CDR1 SGHDN, CDR2 FVKESK. DNA for the CDR3: TGTGCCAGCAGCCGATGGGACAGGACTTCCTACGAGCAGTACTTC. Translated, it gives CASSRWDRTSYEQYF.

This clone was detected a few times. The J gene is TRBJ2-4, the V gene TRBV2, with D perhaps TRBD1 (5 bases). V was trimmed by 7 bases and J by 2 bases, leaving 18 bases between them. Germline V lookup: CDR1 SNHLY, CDR2 FYNNEI. The CDR3 runs 16 residues. The DNA for the CDR3 is TGTGCCAGCACCCCGCAAGGGGCCGGTTCCAAAAACATTCAGTACTTC. This codes for CASTPQGAGSKNIQYF.

This clone was detected a few times. The chain combines TRBV5-1 with TRBJ2-5; 8 nucleotides line up with TRBD2. There are 16 residues in the CDR3. CDR1 SGHRS and CDR2 YFSETQ come from the germline V gene. The J segment lost 2 bases and the V segment lost 4 bases, leaving 10 bases of the junction unmatched. CDR3 residues: CASSITSSSGQETQYF. CDR3 nucleotide sequence: TGCGCCAGCAGCATCACCTCCTCTAGCGGGCAAGAGACCCAGTACTTC.

The V call is TRBV5-1, the J call TRBJ2-5; 7 nucleotides agree with TRBD2. V shed 4 bases and J 7 bases; nucleotides not matched to a gene: 10. Per germline, CDR1 SGHRS and CDR2 YFSETQ. The CDR3 covers 14 residues. The CDR3 region is CASSPRGGSGTQYF. The CDR3 DNA is TGCGCCAGCAGCCCAAGGGGAGGGTCCGGGACCCAGTACTTC.

The gene calls are TRBV19 and TRBJ2-7, with D perhaps TRBD2 (6 bases). V dropped 6 bases and J dropped 0 bases, with 12 bases sitting between them. Germline CDR1 LNHDA, CDR2 SQIVND (reference sequence). The CDR3 sequence is 14 residues long. CDR3 amino acids: CASSMGGSSYEQYF. The CDR3 nucleotides read TGTGCCAGTAGCATGGGGGGAAGCTCCTACGAGCAGTACTTC.